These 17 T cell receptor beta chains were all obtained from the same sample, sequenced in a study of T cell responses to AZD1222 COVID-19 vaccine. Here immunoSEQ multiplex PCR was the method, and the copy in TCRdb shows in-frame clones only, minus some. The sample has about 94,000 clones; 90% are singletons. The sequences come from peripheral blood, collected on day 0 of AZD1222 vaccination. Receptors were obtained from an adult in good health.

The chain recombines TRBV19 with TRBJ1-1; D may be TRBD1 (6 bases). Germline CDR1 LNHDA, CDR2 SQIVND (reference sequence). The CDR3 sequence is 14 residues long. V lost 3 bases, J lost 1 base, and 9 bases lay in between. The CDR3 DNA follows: TGTGCCAGTAGTATCATGGACAGGAACACTGAAGCTTTCTTT. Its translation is CASSIMDRNTEAFF.

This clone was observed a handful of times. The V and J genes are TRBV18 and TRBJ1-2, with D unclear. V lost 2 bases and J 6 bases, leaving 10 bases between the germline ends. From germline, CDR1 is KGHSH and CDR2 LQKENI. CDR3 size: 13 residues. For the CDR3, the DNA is TGTGCCAGCTCACCAGAGGGTTCCCATGGCTACACCTTC. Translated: CASSPEGSHGYTF.

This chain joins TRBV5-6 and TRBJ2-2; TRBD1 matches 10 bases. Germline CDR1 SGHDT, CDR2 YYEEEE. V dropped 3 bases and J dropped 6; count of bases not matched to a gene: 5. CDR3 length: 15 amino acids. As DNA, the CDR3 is TGTGCCAGCAGCTCCGGGACAGGGGATCCCGGGGAGCTGTTTTTT. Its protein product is CASSSGTGDPGELFF.

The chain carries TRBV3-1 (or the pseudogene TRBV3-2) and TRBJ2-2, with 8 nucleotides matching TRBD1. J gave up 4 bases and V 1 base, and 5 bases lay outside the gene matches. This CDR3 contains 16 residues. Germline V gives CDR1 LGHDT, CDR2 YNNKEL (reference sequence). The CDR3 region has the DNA TGTGCCAGCAGCCAAGGGGGACAGGTCGCCACCGGGGAGCTGTTTTTT. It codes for CASSQGGQVATGELFF.

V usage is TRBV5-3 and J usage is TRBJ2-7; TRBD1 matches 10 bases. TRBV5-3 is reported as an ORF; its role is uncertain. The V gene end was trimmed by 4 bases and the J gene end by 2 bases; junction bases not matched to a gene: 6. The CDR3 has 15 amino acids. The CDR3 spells CARSNGTGDTYEQYF. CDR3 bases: TGTGCCAGAAGCAACGGGACAGGGGACACCTACGAGCAGTACTTC.

CDR3 nucleotide sequence: TGTGCCAGCCGAGATTACGAGCAGTACTTC. Amino acid sequence: CASRDYEQYF. The V and J genes are TRBV6-5 and TRBJ2-7; no clear D gene. V lost 8 bases to trimming and J lost 4 bases, with 6 bases between them. This CDR3 has 10 residues. Germline V CDR1 and CDR2: MNHEY, SVGAGI.

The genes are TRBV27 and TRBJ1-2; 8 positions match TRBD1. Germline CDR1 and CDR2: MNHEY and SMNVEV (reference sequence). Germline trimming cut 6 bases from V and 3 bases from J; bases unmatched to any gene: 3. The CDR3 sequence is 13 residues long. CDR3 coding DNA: TGTGCCAGCAGCACAGGGGGTGACTATGGCTACACCTTC. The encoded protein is CASSTGGDYGYTF.

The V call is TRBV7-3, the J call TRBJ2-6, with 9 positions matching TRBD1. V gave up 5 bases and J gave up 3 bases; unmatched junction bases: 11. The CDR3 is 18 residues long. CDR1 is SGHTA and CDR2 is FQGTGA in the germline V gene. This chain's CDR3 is CASSPSGQGIGGANVLTF. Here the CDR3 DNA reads TGTGCCAGCAGCCCGTCCGGACAGGGGATCGGTGGGGCCAACGTCCTGACTTTC. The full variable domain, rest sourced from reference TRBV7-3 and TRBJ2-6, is GAGVSQTPSNKVTEKGKYVELRCDPISGHTALYWYRQSLGQGPEFLIYFQGTGAADDSGLPNDRFFAVRPEGSVSTLKIQRTERGDSAVYLCASSPSGQGIGGANVLTFGAGSRLTVL.

This CDR3 reads CASSLARAPGELFF. The CDR3 DNA follows: TGTGCCAGCTCCCTCGCAAGGGCCCCCGGGGAGCTGTTTTTT. The chain has TRBV18 and TRBJ2-2; D ambiguous. The CDR3 covers 14 residues. The V and J ends lost 6 bases and 6 bases respectively, with 14 bases between them. Germline lookup yields CDR1 KGHSH and CDR2 LQKENI.

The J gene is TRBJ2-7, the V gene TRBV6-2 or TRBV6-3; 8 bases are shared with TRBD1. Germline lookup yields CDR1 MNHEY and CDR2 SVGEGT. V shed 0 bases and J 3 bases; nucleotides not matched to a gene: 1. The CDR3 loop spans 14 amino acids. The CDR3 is CASSYSTGGYEQYF. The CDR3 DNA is TGTGCCAGCAGTTACTCCACAGGGGGCTACGAGCAGTACTTC.

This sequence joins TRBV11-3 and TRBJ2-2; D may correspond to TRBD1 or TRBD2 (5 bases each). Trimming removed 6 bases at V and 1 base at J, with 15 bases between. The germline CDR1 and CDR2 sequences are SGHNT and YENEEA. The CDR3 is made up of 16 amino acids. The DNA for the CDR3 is TGTGCCAGCAGTCGAGAGGGGACGGTGAACACCGGGGAGCTGTTTTTT. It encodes CASSREGTVNTGELFF.

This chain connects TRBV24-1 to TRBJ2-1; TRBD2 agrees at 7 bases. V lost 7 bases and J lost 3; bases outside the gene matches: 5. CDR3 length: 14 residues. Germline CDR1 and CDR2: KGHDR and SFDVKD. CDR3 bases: TGTGCCACCAGCCTAGCGGATAGCTACAATGAGCAGTTCTTC. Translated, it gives CATSLADSYNEQFF.

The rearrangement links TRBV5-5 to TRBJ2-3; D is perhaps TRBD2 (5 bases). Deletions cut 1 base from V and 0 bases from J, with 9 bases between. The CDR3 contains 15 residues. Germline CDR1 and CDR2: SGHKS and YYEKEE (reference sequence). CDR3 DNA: TGTGCCAGCAGCTTGAACGGAGGTAGCACAGATACGCAGTATTTT. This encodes CASSLNGGSTDTQYF.

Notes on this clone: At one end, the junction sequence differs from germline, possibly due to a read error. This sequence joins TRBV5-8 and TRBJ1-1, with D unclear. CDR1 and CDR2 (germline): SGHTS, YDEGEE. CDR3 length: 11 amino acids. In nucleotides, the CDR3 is TGTGCCAGCAGCTTGAACTCTGAAGCTTTCTTT. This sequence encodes CASSLNSEAFF.

The CDR3 loop reads CASSPGPNTEAFF. In nucleotides, the CDR3 is TGTGCCAGCAGCCCCGGGCCGAACACTGAAGCTTTCTTT. The chain links TRBV7-3 to TRBJ1-1, with D uncertain. Germline lookup yields CDR1 SGHTA and CDR2 FQGTGA. Trimming removed 5 bases from V and 1 base from J, with 8 bases in between. The CDR3 is made up of 13 amino acids.

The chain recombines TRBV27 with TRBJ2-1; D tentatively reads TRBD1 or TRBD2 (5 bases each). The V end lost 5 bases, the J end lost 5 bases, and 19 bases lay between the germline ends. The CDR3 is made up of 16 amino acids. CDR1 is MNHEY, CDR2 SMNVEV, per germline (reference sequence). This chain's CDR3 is CASSPLLVGVHNEQFF. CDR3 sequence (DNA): TGTGCCAGCAGTCCTCTCCTAGTGGGGGTCCACAATGAGCAGTTCTTC.

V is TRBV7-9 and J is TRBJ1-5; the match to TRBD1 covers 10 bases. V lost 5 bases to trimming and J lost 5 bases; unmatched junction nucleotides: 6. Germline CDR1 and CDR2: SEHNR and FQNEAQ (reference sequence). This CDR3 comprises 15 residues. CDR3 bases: TGTGCCAGCAGCCGACAGGGGGCGATGGATCAGCCCCAGCATTTT. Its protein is CASSRQGAMDQPQHF.